The rows below give T cell receptor beta chains drawn from one sample of a study of T-cell reconstitution after alpha-beta-depleted transplantation in children. Each CDR3 protein is one row after TCRdb ran MiXCR on the PCR reads. The top ten clones hold roughly 27% of a sample with about 230,000 distinct CDR3 sequences, about a tenth of them seen once. Material: PBMCs, obtained before TCRalphabeta/CD19-depleted stem cell transplant. The receptors here all came from a child younger than two with acute myeloid leukemia, due to receive a stem cell transplant. The CDR3 runs from the conserved cysteine through the conserved F or W. A D gene is named only where the DNA matches it firmly. Clone size is not always given. Where it is, it says once, few, many or a class for expanded clones.

15	TRBV5-1	TRBJ1-5	many	TRBD1	TGCGCCAGCAGCATTACAGGGGCCAACAATCAGCCCCAGCATTTT	CASSITGANNQPQHF
17	TRBV6-1	TRBJ1-5	many	.	TGTGCCAGCAGGGGCGGATACGGCCAGGGCCGGAATCAGCCCCAGCATTTT	CASRGGYGQGRNQPQHF
12	TRBV29-1	TRBJ1-6	many	TRBD1	TGCAGCGTTGGGGACAGGGATTCACCCCTCCACTTT	CSVGDRDSPLHF
12	TRBV27	TRBJ2-7	.	.	TGTGCCAGCAGTCACTACATGGATGAGCAGTACTTC	CASSHYMDEQYF
14	TRBV20-1	TRBJ2-7	many	TRBD2	TGCAGTGCTAGAGATGGGACTATCCCCTACGAGCAGTACTTC	CSARDGTIPYEQYF
14	TRBV1	TRBJ2-7	many	.	TGCACCAGCATACAGAGGACACCCTCCTACGAGCAGTACTTC	CTSIQRTPSYEQYF
13	TRBV19	TRBJ2-5	.	.	TGTGCCAGTAGTATTTTCGGCGCAGAGACCCAGTACTTC	CASSIFGAETQYF
14	TRBV29-1	TRBJ1-1	many	.	TGCAGCGTTGCCCCCGCAGCCGGGACGGCGGAAGCTTTCTTT	CSVAPAAGTAEAFF
12	TRBV12-3/TRBV12-4	TRBJ1-1	many	.	TGTGCCAGCACTTCTTGGAACACTGAAGCTTTCTTT	CASTSWNTEAFF
15	TRBV5-4	TRBJ2-1	many	.	TGTGCCAGCAGCGCCGCCGGTGGGTCCTACAATGAGCAGTTCTTC	CASSAAGGSYNEQFF
14	TRBV20-1	TRBJ2-7	many	TRBD1	TGCAGTGCTAGAGCCGGGACAGGGTCCTACGAGCAGTACTTC	CSARAGTGSYEQYF
14	TRBV29-1	TRBJ2-2	.	.	TGCAGCGCCATTCGGACAGAGCACACCGGGGAGCTGTTTTTT	CSAIRTEHTGELFF
15	TRBV4-3	TRBJ2-3	many	TRBD2	TGCGCCAGCAGCTTTAGCGGGAGAAGGACAGATACGCAGTATTTT	CASSFSGRRTDTQYF
14	TRBV15	TRBJ2-2	many	.	TGTGCCACCAGCATTAGACGGGGAATCGGGGAGCTGTTTTTT	CATSIRRGIGELFF
14	TRBV20-1	TRBJ2-2	.	.	TGCAGTGCTAGATCCTCGGCTAACACCGGGGAGCTGTTTTTT	CSARSSANTGELFF
12	TRBV29-1	TRBJ1-1	many	.	TGCAGCGTTACCAGACCGAACACTGAAGCTTTCTTT	CSVTRPNTEAFF
12	TRBV7-9	TRBJ1-1	many	TRBD1	TGTGCCAGCAGCTTAGAACAGGGGTCGGCTTTCTTT	CASSLEQGSAFF
18	TRBV13	TRBJ1-2	many	TRBD1	TGTGCCAGCAGCTTAGGGACCGAGACAGGGGATTTGAACTATGGCTACACCTTC	CASSLGTETGDLNYGYTF
15	TRBV29-1	TRBJ2-5	few	TRBD2	TGCAGCGCCGGGGGGTGGGCGGCCGGGCAAGAGACCCAGTACTTC	CSAGGWAAGQETQYF
13	TRBV20-1	TRBJ1-5	many	.	TGCAGTGCTAGAGTTGGCAGCAATCAGCCCCAGCATTTT	CSARVGSNQPQHF
12	TRBV19	TRBJ2-7	many	.	TGTGCCAGTAGTATTCCAGCCGGCGAGCAGTACTTC	CASSIPAGEQYF
15	TRBV9	TRBJ1-2	.	TRBD1	TGTGCCAGCAGCCCTCAGCCGGGGGACAGCTATGGCTACACCTTC	CASSPQPGDSYGYTF
12	TRBV12-3/TRBV12-4	TRBJ1-5	.	.	TGTGCCAGCAGTTTCGCGAAAGGTCGCCAGCATTTT	CASSFAKGRQHF
16	TRBV12-3/TRBV12-4	TRBJ2-3	many	.	TGTGCCAGCAGTTTAGTGGTCGGCTTTAGCACAGATACGCAGTATTTT	CASSLVVGFSTDTQYF
13	TRBV28	TRBJ2-7	many	.	TGTGCCAGCAGTTCCCCCTCCGGAGACGAGCAGTACTTC	CASSSPSGDEQYF
15	TRBV6-2/TRBV6-3	TRBJ2-1	many	TRBD2	TGTCCGACTAGCGGGAGGGCCAAAGGGAACAATGAGCAGTTCTTC	CPTSGRAKGNNEQFF
17	TRBV7-9	TRBJ2-2	many	TRBD2	TGTGCCAGCAGCTCCCCGGGACTAGCGGGCTACACCGGGGAGCTGTTTTTT	CASSSPGLAGYTGELFF
14	TRBV5-1	TRBJ1-1	many	TRBD1	TGCGCCAGCAGCGCGGGGACAGGGAATACTGAAGCTTTCTTT	CASSAGTGNTEAFF
15	TRBV6-1	TRBJ1-6	many	.	TGTGCCAGCAGGCTCGACAGTGGACGGGGTTCACCCCTCCACTTT	CASRLDSGRGSPLHF
13	TRBV10-3	TRBJ1-2	many	.	TGTGCCATCGCGATAGAGGGGGTTCATGGCTACACCTTC	CAIAIEGVHGYTF
12	TRBV28	TRBJ2-3	.	.	TGTGCCAGCAGTTTGAGCAGGAATACGCAGTATTTT	CASSLSRNTQYF
15	TRBV11-2	TRBJ2-7	few	TRBD2	TGTGCCAGCAGCCAGTACGCGGGAGTTTCAAGCGAGCAGTACTTC	CASSQYAGVSSEQYF
14	TRBV5-1	TRBJ1-4	many	.	TGCGCCAGCACCTCGGGGGGCGCAGTGGAAAAACTGTTTTTT	CASTSGGAVEKLFF
11	TRBV11-3	TRBJ2-4	.	.	TGTGCCAGCAGCTTGCAAAACATTCAGTACTTC	CASSLQNIQYF
14	TRBV3-1	TRBJ2-1	many	.	TGTGCCAGCAGCCAGTCGATAGCTGGGTATGAGCAGTTCTTC	CASSQSIAGYEQFF
14	TRBV12-3/TRBV12-4	TRBJ2-2	few	TRBD2	TGTGCCAGCAGTTTCGGGGGGATCACCGGGGAGCTGTTTTTT	CASSFGGITGELFF
16	TRBV19	TRBJ2-7	.	TRBD2	TGTGCCAGTAGTATACAAGTAGCGGGGGTGACCTACGAGCAGTACTTC	CASSIQVAGVTYEQYF
16	TRBV25-1	TRBJ2-1	many	TRBD2	TGTGCCAGCAGTGAAGGAGGACTAGCGGGAGGCAATGAGCAGTTCTTC	CASSEGGLAGGNEQFF
15	TRBV20-1	TRBJ2-7	many	.	TGCAGTGCTACCCCCCCGGCGGGAAGCACCTACGAGCAGTACTTC	CSATPPAGSTYEQYF
13	TRBV7-9	TRBJ1-5	many	.	TGTGCCAGCAGCCCTGGCGGCACCCAGCCCCAGCATTTT	CASSPGGTQPQHF
16	TRBV10-3	TRBJ2-3	many	TRBD2	TGTGCCATCAGAGCTACTAGCGGGATAGGGACAGATACGCAGTATTTT	CAIRATSGIGTDTQYF
15	TRBV12-3/TRBV12-4	TRBJ2-7	many	.	TGTGCCAGCACACAAGGCCCAGGGGTGGGCTACGAGCAGTACTTC	CASTQGPGVGYEQYF
13	TRBV5-1	TRBJ1-2	many	TRBD1	TGCGCCAGCAGTCATGACAGGGTGGACGGCTACACCTTC	CASSHDRVDGYTF
13	TRBV12-3/TRBV12-4	TRBJ2-7	.	.	TGTGCCAGCAGTTTCCAGAGGGGCCACGAGCAGTACTTC	CASSFQRGHEQYF
13	TRBV20-1	TRBJ2-1	many	.	TGCAGTGCTCCCCTCCAGACTGGCAATGAGCAGTTCTTC	CSAPLQTGNEQFF
15	TRBV12-3/TRBV12-4	TRBJ2-5	many	.	TGTGCCAGCAGTTTACTGAGGGAATTCGGGGAGACCCAGTACTTC	CASSLLREFGETQYF
14	TRBV30	TRBJ2-3	.	.	TGTGCCTGGAGTGGGTTAGAGGGCACAGATACGCAGTATTTT	CAWSGLEGTDTQYF
16	TRBV15	TRBJ1-3	many	TRBD1	TGTGCCACCAGCAGAGGTCCGCAGGGGGCTGGAAACACCATATATTTT	CATSRGPQGAGNTIYF
16	TRBV20-1	TRBJ1-4	many	TRBD1	TGCAGTGCATTCTTAATTCAGGGGGCAACTAATGAAAAACTGTTTTTT	CSAFLIQGATNEKLFF
15	TRBV20-1	TRBJ1-4	many	.	TGCAGTGCTAGAGTGTGGGGAGGGGTGGATGAAAAACTGTTTTTT	CSARVWGGVDEKLFF
12	TRBV7-2	TRBJ2-7	many	TRBD1	TGTGCCAGCAGATGGGGACAGGGAGCGCAGTACTTC	CASRWGQGAQYF